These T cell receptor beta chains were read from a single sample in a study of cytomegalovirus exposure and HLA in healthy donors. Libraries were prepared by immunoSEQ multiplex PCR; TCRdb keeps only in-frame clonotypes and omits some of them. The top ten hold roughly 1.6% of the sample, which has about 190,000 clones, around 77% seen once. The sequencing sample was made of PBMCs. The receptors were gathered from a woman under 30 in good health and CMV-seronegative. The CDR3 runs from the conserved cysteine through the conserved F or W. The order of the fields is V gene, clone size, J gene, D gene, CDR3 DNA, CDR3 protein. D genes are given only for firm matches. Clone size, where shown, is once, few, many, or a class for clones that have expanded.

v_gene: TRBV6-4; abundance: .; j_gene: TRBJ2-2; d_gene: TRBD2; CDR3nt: TGTGCCAGCAGTGCCCTAGCGGGGCAGACCGGGGAGCTGTTTTTT; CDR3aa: CASSALAGQTGELFF
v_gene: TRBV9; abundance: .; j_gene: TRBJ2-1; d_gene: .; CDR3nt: TGTGCCAGCAGCGTAGGTCGGGGTGAGCAGTTCTTC; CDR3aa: CASSVGRGEQFF
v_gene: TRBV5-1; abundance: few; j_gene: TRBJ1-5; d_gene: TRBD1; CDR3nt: TGCGCCAGCAGGGGGGCAGGGGGTGACCAGCCCCAGCATTTT; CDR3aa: CASRGAGGDQPQHF
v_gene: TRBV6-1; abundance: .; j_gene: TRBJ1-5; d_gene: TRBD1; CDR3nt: TGTGCCAGCAAAACACCGGGACAGACGGATCAGCCCCAGCATTTT; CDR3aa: CASKTPGQTDQPQHF
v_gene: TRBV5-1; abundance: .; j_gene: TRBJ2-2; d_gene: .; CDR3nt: TGCGCCAGCAGCTTGTATGTCGGGACAACGAACACCGGGGAGCTGTTTTTT; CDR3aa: CASSLYVGTTNTGELFF
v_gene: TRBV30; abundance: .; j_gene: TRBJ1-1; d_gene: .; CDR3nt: TGTGCCTGGTGGGGGGTGGATAAAGCTTTCTTT; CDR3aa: CAWWGVDKAFF
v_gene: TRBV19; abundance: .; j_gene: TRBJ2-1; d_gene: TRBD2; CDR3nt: TGTGCCAGTAGTGCCTCGACTAGCGGGGGTACCTACAATGAGCAGTTCTTC; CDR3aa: CASSASTSGGTYNEQFF
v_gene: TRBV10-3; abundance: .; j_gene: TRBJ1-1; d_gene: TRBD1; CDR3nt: TGTGCCATCAGTGCCAGACAGGGGATGAACACTGAAGCTTTCTTT; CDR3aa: CAISARQGMNTEAFF
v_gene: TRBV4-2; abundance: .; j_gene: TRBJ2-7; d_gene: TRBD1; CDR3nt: TGTGCCAGCAGCCCAGACAGGGGGCCCTACGAGCAGTACTTC; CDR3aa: CASSPDRGPYEQYF
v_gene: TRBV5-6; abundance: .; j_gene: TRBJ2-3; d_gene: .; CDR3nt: TGTGCCAGCAGCTTGGGAGAACAGGGTTTCACGCAGTATTTT; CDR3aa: CASSLGEQGFTQYF
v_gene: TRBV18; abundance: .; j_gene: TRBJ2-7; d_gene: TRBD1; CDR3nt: TGTGCCAGCTCACCGGGCCGGGGACAGGCCCTCCACGAGCAGTACTTC; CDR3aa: CASSPGRGQALHEQYF
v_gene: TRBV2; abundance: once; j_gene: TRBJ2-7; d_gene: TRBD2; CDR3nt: TGTGCCAGCAGGTCGGGAGGACTATACTCCTACGAGCAGTACTTC; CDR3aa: CASRSGGLYSYEQYF
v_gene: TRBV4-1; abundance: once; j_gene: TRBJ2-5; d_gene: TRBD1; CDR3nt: TGCGCCAGCAGCTCGGGACAGGGCGTTGAGACCCAGTACTTC; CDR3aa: CASSSGQGVETQYF
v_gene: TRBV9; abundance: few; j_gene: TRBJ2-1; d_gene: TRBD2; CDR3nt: TGTGCCAGCAGCGTGTCGGGACTAGCGGGGAATGAGCAGTTCTTC; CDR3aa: CASSVSGLAGNEQFF
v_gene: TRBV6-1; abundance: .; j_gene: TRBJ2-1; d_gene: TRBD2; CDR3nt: TGTGCCAGCAGTGAATCCCTAGCGGGGGGTACCAGAGAGCAGTTCTTC; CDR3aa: CASSESLAGGTREQFF
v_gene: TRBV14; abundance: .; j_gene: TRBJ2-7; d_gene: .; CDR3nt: TGTGCCAGCAGCCAAGAGTCCGGGGGTGGGACCAATTCCTACGAGCAGTACTTC; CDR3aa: CASSQESGGGTNSYEQYF
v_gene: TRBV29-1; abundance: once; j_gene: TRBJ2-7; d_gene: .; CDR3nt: TGCAGCGTTGGGGCAGATTTCTACGAGCAGTACTTC; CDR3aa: CSVGADFYEQYF
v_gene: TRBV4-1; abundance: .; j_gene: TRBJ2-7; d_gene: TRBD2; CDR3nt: TGCGCCAGCAGCCAAGTAGCGGGACCCACCTACGAGCAGTACTTC; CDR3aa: CASSQVAGPTYEQYF
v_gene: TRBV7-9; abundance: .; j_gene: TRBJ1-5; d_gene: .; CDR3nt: TGTGCCAGCAGCTTGCGACAGGCCAGCAATCAGCCCCAGCATTTT; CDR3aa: CASSLRQASNQPQHF
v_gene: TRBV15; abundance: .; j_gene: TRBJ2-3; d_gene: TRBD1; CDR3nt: TGTGCCACCAGCAGAGAACCCGGACAGGGAATCAGGGATACGCAGTATTTT; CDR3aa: CATSREPGQGIRDTQYF
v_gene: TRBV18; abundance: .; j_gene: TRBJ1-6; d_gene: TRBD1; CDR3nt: TGTGCCAGCTCACAAGGGACAGGTCATAATTCACCCCTCCACTTT; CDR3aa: CASSQGTGHNSPLHF
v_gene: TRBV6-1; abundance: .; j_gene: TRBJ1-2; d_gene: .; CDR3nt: TGTGCCAGCAGTGAAGGGACAACCTATGGCTACACCTTC; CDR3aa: CASSEGTTYGYTF
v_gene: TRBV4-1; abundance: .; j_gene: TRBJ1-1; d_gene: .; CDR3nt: TGCGCCAGCAGCCTAGGACAGCCGAACACTGAAGCTTTCTTT; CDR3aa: CASSLGQPNTEAFF
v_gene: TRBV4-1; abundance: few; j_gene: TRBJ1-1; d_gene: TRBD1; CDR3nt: TGCGCCAGCAGCCAAGGACAGGGAGATAGTACTGAAGCTTTCTTT; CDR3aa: CASSQGQGDSTEAFF
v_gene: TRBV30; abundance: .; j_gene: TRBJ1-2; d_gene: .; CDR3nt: TGTGCCTGGAGTGTGGGCGGGCTCCCGAACTATGGCTACACCTTC; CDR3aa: CAWSVGGLPNYGYTF
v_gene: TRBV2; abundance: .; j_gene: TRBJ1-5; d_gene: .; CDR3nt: TGTGCCAGCAGTTACTTTTACCCCGGACGGGACAATCAGCCCCAGCATTTT; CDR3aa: CASSYFYPGRDNQPQHF
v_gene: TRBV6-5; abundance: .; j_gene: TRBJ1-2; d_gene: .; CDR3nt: TGTGCCAGCAGTCGAGGACAGCCTAATGGGGAAACCTTC; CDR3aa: CASSRGQPNGETF
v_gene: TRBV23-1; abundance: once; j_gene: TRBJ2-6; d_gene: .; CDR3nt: TGCGCCAGCAGTCGTAAGAGGGTTATCCCTGGGGCCAACGTCCTGACTTTC; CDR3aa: CASSRKRVIPGANVLTF
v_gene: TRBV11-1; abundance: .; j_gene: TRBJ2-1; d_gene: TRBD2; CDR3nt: TGTGCCAGCAGGAAACTAGCGGGGGAATACAATGAGCAGTTCTTC; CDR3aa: CASRKLAGEYNEQFF
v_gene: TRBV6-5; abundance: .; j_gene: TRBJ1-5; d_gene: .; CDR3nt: TGTGCCAGCAGTTACTCGTATAGCAATCAGCCCCAGCATTTT; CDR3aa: CASSYSYSNQPQHF
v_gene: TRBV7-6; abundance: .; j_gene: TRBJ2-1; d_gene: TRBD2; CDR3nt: TGTGCCAGCAGCTCGGGACTAGCGGGGTACAATGAGCAGTTCTTC; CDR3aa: CASSSGLAGYNEQFF
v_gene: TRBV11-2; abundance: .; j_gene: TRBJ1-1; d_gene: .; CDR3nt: TGTGCCAGCAGCGTAGCCGGACAGAACACTGAAGCTTTCTTT; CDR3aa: CASSVAGQNTEAFF
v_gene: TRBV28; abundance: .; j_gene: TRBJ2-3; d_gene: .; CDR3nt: TGTGCCAGCACCCAAAGCTGGGATACGCAGTATTTT; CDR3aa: CASTQSWDTQYF
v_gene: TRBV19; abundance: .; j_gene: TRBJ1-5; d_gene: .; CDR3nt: TGTGCCAGTAGTAATGTAGGAGAGGGCAATCAGCCCCAGCATTTT; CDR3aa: CASSNVGEGNQPQHF
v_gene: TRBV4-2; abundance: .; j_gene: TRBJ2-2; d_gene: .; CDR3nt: TGTGCCAGCAGCCAAGACCTAAACACCGGGGAGCTGTTTTTT; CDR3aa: CASSQDLNTGELFF
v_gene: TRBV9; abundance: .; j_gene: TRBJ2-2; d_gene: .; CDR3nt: TGTGCCAGCAAGGGAGGCGGCACCGGGGAGCTGTTTTTT; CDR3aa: CASKGGGTGELFF
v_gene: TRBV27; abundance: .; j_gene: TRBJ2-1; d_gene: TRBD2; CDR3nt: TGTGCCAGCAGTTTCCGCGGGGGGGACAGCGATAGCTCCTACAATGAGCAGTTCTTC; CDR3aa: CASSFRGGDSDSSYNEQFF
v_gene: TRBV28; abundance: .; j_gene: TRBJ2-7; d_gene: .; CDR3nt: TGTGCCAGCAGTTCCACCGGATCTAGACAGCAAAATCACTTC; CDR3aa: CASSSTGSRQQNHF
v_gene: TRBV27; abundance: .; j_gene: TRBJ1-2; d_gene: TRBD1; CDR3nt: TGTGCCAGCAGTCCCTCGACAGGGGGCCCTTTCTATGGCTACACCTTC; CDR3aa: CASSPSTGGPFYGYTF
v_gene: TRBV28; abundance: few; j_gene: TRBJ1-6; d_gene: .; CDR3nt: TGTGCCAGCAGTCTACAAACAGGGAGCTCCTATAATTCACCCCTCCACTTT; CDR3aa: CASSLQTGSSYNSPLHF
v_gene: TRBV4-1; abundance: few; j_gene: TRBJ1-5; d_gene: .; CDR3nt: TGCGCCAGCAGCCAGAAGCAGGGATTCAATCAGCCCCAGCATTTT; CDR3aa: CASSQKQGFNQPQHF
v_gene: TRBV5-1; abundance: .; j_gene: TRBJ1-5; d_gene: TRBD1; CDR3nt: TGCGCCAGCAGCTTGTGGACAGGGCCAAATCAGCCCCAGCATTTT; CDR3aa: CASSLWTGPNQPQHF
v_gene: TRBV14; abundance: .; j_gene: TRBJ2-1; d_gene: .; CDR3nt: TGTGCCAGCAGCCAAGGGGGCAGGAATGAGCAGTTCTTC; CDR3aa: CASSQGGRNEQFF
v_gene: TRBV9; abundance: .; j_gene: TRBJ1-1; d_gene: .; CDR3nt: TGTGCCAGCACCGAAACCGGGGAATCCGGGACTGAAGCTTTCTTT; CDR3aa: CASTETGESGTEAFF
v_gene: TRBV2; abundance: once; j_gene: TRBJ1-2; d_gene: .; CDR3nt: TGTGCCAGCGGGGAGGGATACTATGGCTACACCTTC; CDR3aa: CASGEGYYGYTF
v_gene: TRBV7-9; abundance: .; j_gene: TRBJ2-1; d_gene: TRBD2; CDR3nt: TGTGCCAGCAGCCGTATACTAGCGGGGTACTACAATGAGCAGTTCTTC; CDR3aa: CASSRILAGYYNEQFF
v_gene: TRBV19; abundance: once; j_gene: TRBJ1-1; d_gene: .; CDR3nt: TGTGCCAGTAGTCTCCTCGGGGTTTCTAGTGAAGCTTTCTTT; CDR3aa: CASSLLGVSSEAFF
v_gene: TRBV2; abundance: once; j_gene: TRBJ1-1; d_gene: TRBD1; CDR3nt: TGTGCCAGTAAAAACAGGGGAGCCGTGAGCACTGAAGCTTTCTTT; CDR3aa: CASKNRGAVSTEAFF